The 26 T cell receptor beta chains reported below all come from one sample, sequenced in a study of blood T cell repertoires in COVID-19. The repertoire was sequenced with immunoSEQ multiplex PCR; TCRdb's copy has only in-frame clones and lacks some. The table lists around 130,000 clones, 85% to 90% of them singletons. The sample taken for sequencing was peripheral blood. All receptors come from a man between 65 and 85 years old with active or convalescent COVID-19.

The gene calls are TRBV27 and TRBJ2-1; D unclear. This CDR3 contains 11 residues. Trimming shortened V by 6 bases and J by 4 bases, and 4 bases separated the two germline ends. CDR1 MNHEY and CDR2 SMNVEV come from the germline V gene (reference sequence). CDR3 bases: TGTGCCAGCAGCAATTACAATGAGCAGTTCTTC. It specifies CASSNYNEQFF.

The chain employs TRBV2 and TRBJ1-4; D not certain. The germline CDR1 and CDR2 sequences are SNHLY and FYNNEI. Trimming took 6 bases from V and 8 from J, leaving 16 bases between them. This CDR3 is 14 amino acids long. DNA for the CDR3: TGTGCCAGCAGGGGCCGGGATGGTACCGAAAAACTGTTTTTT. Residues: CASRGRDGTEKLFF.

V and J are TRBV7-8 and TRBJ2-2; D not resolved. The germline V gene encodes CDR1 SGHVS and CDR2 FQNEAQ. The length of the CDR3 is 14 residues. Between the trimmed V and J ends, which lost 5 bases and 1 base, there was a span of 8 bases. CDR3 DNA: TGTGCCAGCAGCCTCCCTAAGAACACCGGGGAGCTGTTTTTT. Protein product: CASSLPKNTGELFF.

The chain employs TRBV7-9 and TRBJ2-7, with TRBD1 matching over 10 bases. Germline CDR1 is SEHNR and CDR2 is FQNEAQ (reference sequence). The J segment lost 10 bases and the V segment lost 5 bases, leaving 5 bases of the junction unmatched. This CDR3 region has 12 residues. The CDR3 is CASSQTTGGQYF. For the CDR3, the DNA is TGTGCCAGCAGCCAAACGACAGGGGGCCAGTACTTC.

The V and J genes are TRBV7-8 and TRBJ2-3; maybe TRBD1 (6 bases). Germline V gives CDR1 SGHVS, CDR2 FQNEAQ. CDR3 size: 13 residues. The V end lost 5 bases, the J end lost 4 bases, and 10 bases lay between the germline ends. CDR3 sequence (DNA): TGTGCCAGCAGCCTTCAGGGGCCAGATACGCAGTATTTT. Its translation: CASSLQGPDTQYF.

The rearrangement uses TRBV28 and TRBJ2-5; D is perhaps TRBD2 (6 bases). The CDR3 is made up of 13 amino acids. CDR1 is MDHEN and CDR2 is SYDVKM in the germline V gene. Trimming cost V 7 bases and J 5 bases, with 14 bases left between them. The CDR3 bases are TGTGCCAGCAAGCCGGGAGTGGTGGAGACCCAGTACTTC. It is translated as CASKPGVVETQYF.

For this clone: This sample also contains other DNA sequences that code for the same CDR3. The chain employs TRBV19 and TRBJ1-5; 8 bases are shared with TRBD1. Germline V lookup: CDR1 LNHDA, CDR2 SQIVND (reference sequence). J was trimmed by 4 bases and V by 6 bases; bases with no gene match: 5. CDR3 size: 14 residues. The CDR3 region has the DNA TGTGCCAGTAGCGGGACAGGAGGAAATCAGCCCCAGCATTTT. Protein: CASSGTGGNQPQHF.

J is TRBJ2-7 and V is TRBV13, with TRBD1 identical over 9 bases. This CDR3 spans 16 amino acids. Looked up from germline, CDR1 is PRHDT and CDR2 is FYEKMQ (reference sequence). With V trimmed by 1 base and J by 3 bases, 7 bases remained unmatched. CDR3 residues: CASSLAGQGTSYEQYF. The CDR3 bases are TGTGCCAGCAGCTTAGCGGGACAGGGAACGAGCTACGAGCAGTACTTC.

The genes are TRBV6-5 and TRBJ2-7, with no clear D. V dropped 0 bases and J dropped 0 bases, with 9 bases sitting between them. The CDR3 is 15 residues long. Germline-derived CDR1 and CDR2 are MNHEY and SVGAGI. CDR3 sequence: CASSYSAESSYEQYF. The CDR3 region has the DNA TGTGCCAGCAGTTACTCGGCGGAGAGCTCCTACGAGCAGTACTTC.

The chain employs TRBV5-1 and TRBJ2-7; 7 nucleotides line up with TRBD2. The germline gives CDR1 SGHRS, CDR2 YFSETQ. This CDR3 comprises 17 residues. The V gene end was trimmed by 4 bases and the J gene end by 0 bases; junction bases not matched to a gene: 13. CDR3 nucleotide sequence: TGCGCCAGCAGCCGGGGAGGGTCGGGGTCTGGCTCCTACGAGCAGTACTTC. It translates to CASSRGGSGSGSYEQYF.

The V gene is TRBV12-3 or TRBV12-4, the J gene TRBJ2-7, with D perhaps matching TRBD1 (6 bases). The V and J ends lost 8 bases and 2 bases respectively, with 10 bases between them. The CDR3 is 12 residues long. The CDR3 region is CASGDTPYEQYF. The CDR3 DNA follows: TGTGCCAGCGGGGACACCCCCTACGAGCAGTACTTC.

The chain couples TRBV28 to TRBJ1-1, with TRBD1 identical over 8 bases. Germline V gene sequence: CDR1 MDHEN, CDR2 SYDVKM. J lost 8 bases, V lost 5 bases, and 13 bases had no gene match. The CDR3 is made up of 15 amino acids. This chain's CDR3 is CASSPKGQGAREAFF. Written as DNA, the CDR3 is TGTGCCAGCAGTCCAAAAGGGCAGGGGGCAAGGGAAGCTTTCTTT.

The chain has TRBV24-1 and TRBJ2-7; D might be TRBD1 (6 bases). From germline, CDR1 is KGHDR and CDR2 SFDVKD. The CDR3 is 13 residues long. The germline V and J ends were trimmed by 3 bases and 6 bases, with 11 bases remaining between them. As DNA, the CDR3 is TGTGCCACCAGTGATCCACAGGGTCGCGAGCAGTACTTC. Translating it yields CATSDPQGREQYF.

The CDR3 sequence: CASSLDSGAFNEQFF. CDR3 nucleotides: TGTGCCAGCAGCTTGGATAGCGGGGCCTTCAATGAGCAGTTCTTC. The V gene is TRBV5-4, the J gene TRBJ2-1, with TRBD2 matching 8 bases. The germline gives CDR1 SGHNT, CDR2 YYREEE (reference sequence). The CDR3 is made up of 15 amino acids. The ends lost 0 bases at V and 6 bases at J; junction bases unmatched: 5.

The chain joins TRBV4-1 to TRBJ1-5; D might be TRBD1 (6 bases). The CDR3 is made up of 13 amino acids. Per germline, CDR1 MGHRA and CDR2 YSYEKL. The V and J ends lost 1 base and 9 bases respectively, with 10 bases between them. This CDR3 reads CASSQGGPRPQHF. The CDR3 DNA reads as TGCGCCAGCAGCCAAGGGGGGCCCCGGCCCCAGCATTTT.

CDR3 in amino acids: CASSPKTSGLETQYF. The CDR3, as DNA: TGTGCCAGCTCACCGAAAACTAGCGGCCTAGAGACCCAGTACTTC. The chain recombines TRBV18 with TRBJ2-5; 8 bases agree with TRBD2. The germline CDR1 and CDR2 sequences are KGHSH and LQKENI. With V trimmed by 3 bases and J by 4 bases, 7 bases remained unmatched. This CDR3 contains 15 residues.

V is TRBV7-2 and J is TRBJ2-5; possibly TRBD1 for D (6 bases). Germline V gene data show CDR1 as SGHTA and CDR2 as FQGNSA. V was shortened by 1 base and J by 6 bases, with 12 bases between the two germline ends. The CDR3 has 14 residues. The CDR3 DNA sequence: TGTGCCAGCAGCTTAGGACAGGCGCCGAAGACCCAGTACTTC. The encoded protein is CASSLGQAPKTQYF.

This rearrangement joins TRBV5-1 to TRBJ2-3; TRBD2 matches at 8 bases. The junction had 17 bases not matched to a gene; V was cut back by 6 bases and J by 5 bases. Per the germline V gene, CDR1 is SGHRS and CDR2 is YFSETQ. This CDR3 region has 17 residues. This CDR3 is CASKRIPAGGRGDTQYF. CDR3 in DNA: TGCGCCAGCAAACGAATTCCGGCGGGAGGAAGAGGAGATACGCAGTATTTT.

This sequence joins TRBV5-1 and TRBJ2-1, with 9 bases aligning to TRBD1. This CDR3 is 15 amino acids long. The germline V gene encodes CDR1 SGHRS and CDR2 YFSETQ. The V gene end was trimmed by 4 bases and the J gene end by 9 bases; junction bases not matched to a gene: 11. The CDR3 spells CASSATGTGTAEQFF. CDR3 nucleotide sequence: TGCGCCAGCAGCGCAACCGGGACAGGGACGGCTGAGCAGTTCTTC.

The gene calls are TRBV28 and TRBJ2-7, with 11 bases identical to TRBD1. This CDR3 spans 17 amino acids. With V trimmed by 6 bases and J by 5 bases, 15 bases remained unmatched. Germline loops: CDR1 MDHEN, CDR2 SYDVKM. The CDR3 DNA is TGTGCCAGCAGACCTCCCGGACGGGACAGGGGGTCCAACGAGCAGTACTTC. Translated, it gives CASRPPGRDRGSNEQYF.

The V and J genes are TRBV6-5 and TRBJ1-2; D ambiguous. CDR1 MNHEY and CDR2 SVGAGI come from the germline V gene. The ends were cut back, 2 bases at V and 5 bases at J, with 12 bases in the middle. The CDR3 totals 14 residues. CDR3 protein: CASSYQRIGYGYTF. CDR3 DNA sequence: TGTGCCAGCAGTTACCAGCGCATAGGTTATGGCTACACCTTC.

CDR3 coding DNA: TGTGCCAGCAGGCACGGGGAATACGAGCAGTACTTC. Translated: CASRHGEYEQYF. V gene TRBV28 combines with J gene TRBJ2-7; weak D call: TRBD2 (5 bases). V was shortened by 6 bases and J by 4 bases, with 10 bases between the two germline ends. Per germline, CDR1 MDHEN and CDR2 SYDVKM. This CDR3 has 12 residues.

The sample holds one count of this clone. The chain joins TRBV29-1 to TRBJ2-7; 11 nucleotides align to TRBD2. The CDR3 runs to 16 residues. V lost 2 bases and J lost 5; bases outside the gene matches: 11. Germline V gene data show CDR1 as SQVTM and CDR2 as ANQGSEA. The CDR3 DNA sequence: TGCAGCGTTGAATTTTTCGGGCTAGCGGGAGGAGACGAGCAGTACTTC. It is translated as CSVEFFGLAGGDEQYF.

About this clone itself: The DNA is left out, because the CDR3 cannot be placed on it with certainty; the CDR3 is given as TCRdb lists it. The rearrangement uses TRBV30 and TRBJ1-2. The CDR3 extends over 15 residues, inclusive of both ends. Per germline, CDR1 GTSNPN and CDR2 SVGIG (reference sequence). The CDR3 sequence: CAWREAGGLRAGYTF.

This clone came up once. The chain combines TRBV14 with TRBJ1-5; D is perhaps TRBD1 (6 bases). CDR3 length: 16 amino acids. V shed 1 base and J shed 1 base, with 11 bases lying between them. From germline, CDR1 is SGHDN and CDR2 FVKESK. CDR3 in DNA: TGTGCCAGCAGCCAAGGGGGGGGCTCGAGCAATCAGCCCCAGCATTTT. Its protein product is CASSQGGGSSNQPQHF.

The J gene is TRBJ2-1, the V gene TRBV19; no definite D call. Germline CDR1 is LNHDA and CDR2 is SQIVND (reference sequence). The CDR3 consists of 11 residues. Trimming left V 7 bases short and J 9 bases short, with 10 bases between. The CDR3: CASNSRSEQFF. In nucleotides, the CDR3 is TGTGCCAGTAATAGCCGATCTGAGCAGTTCTTC.